This TCR beta chain was sequenced for a study of OX40 agonist ivuxolimab in advanced cancers. Details on this clone: Its antigen is unknown.

The CDR3 contains 12 residues. V lost 7 bases, J lost 6 bases, and 13 bases lay in between. Germline V gives CDR1 MDHEN, CDR2 SYDVKM. Generated by immunoSEQ multiplex PCR, the TCRdb table keeps only in-frame clones and is missing some. Among 53,000 or so clones listed, 88% were seen once. Study conclusions and caveats: At doses 0.1 to 3.0 mg/kg, CD4+ and CD8+ clones expanded.

V gene TRBV28 combines with J gene TRBJ2-7, with D unresolved. The sequence was collected from an adult with an advanced solid tumor such as melanoma, head and neck, liver or kidney cancer. The sequencing here drew on CD4+ or CD8+ T cells sorted from blood, taken in a trial of the OX40 agonist ivuxolimab. The CDR3 spells CASTQVMGEQYF. For the CDR3, the DNA is TGTGCCAGCACCCAGGTTATGGGCGAGCAGTACTTC.